This T cell receptor (beta chain) was documented in a study of blood T cell repertoires in COVID-19. Background on the study: The samples span acute and convalescent COVID-19 from the United States, Italy and Spain.

Germline lookup yields CDR1 KGHSH and CDR2 LQKENI. The CDR3 sequence is 15 residues long. V lost 5 bases and J 1 base, leaving 15 bases between the germline ends. This clone was observed a single time. TCRdb's table, derived via immunoSEQ multiplex PCR, lists solely in-frame clones and lacks some. The data hold some 100,000 clones, with about 91% observed a single time. The chain uses TRBV18 and TRBJ2-7, with D possibly matching TRBD1 (6 bases). Specimen: peripheral blood. This clonotype was obtained from a woman aged 65 to 85 with acute or convalescent COVID-19. The CDR3 protein is CASSDLDRISYEQYF. The CDR3 bases are TGTGCCAGCTCAGACCTGGACAGAATTTCCTACGAGCAGTACTTC.